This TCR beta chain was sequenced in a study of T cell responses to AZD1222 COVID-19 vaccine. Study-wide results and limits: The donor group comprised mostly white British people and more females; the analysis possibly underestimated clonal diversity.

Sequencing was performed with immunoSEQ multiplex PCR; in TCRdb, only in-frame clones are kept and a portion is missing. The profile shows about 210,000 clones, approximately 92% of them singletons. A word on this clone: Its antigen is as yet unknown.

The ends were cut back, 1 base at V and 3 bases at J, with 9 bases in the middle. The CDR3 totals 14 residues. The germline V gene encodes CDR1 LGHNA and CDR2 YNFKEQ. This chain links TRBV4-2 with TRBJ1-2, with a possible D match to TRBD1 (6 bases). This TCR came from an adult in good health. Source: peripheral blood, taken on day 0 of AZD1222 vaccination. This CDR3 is CASSQAHRDYGYTF. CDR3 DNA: TGTGCCAGCAGCCAAGCCCACAGGGACTATGGCTACACCTTC.